These T cell receptor beta chains were read from a single sample in a study of shared clonotypes between healthy human individuals. Profiled with immunoSEQ multiplex PCR; TCRdb holds only in-frame clones, not every one. Of 760,000 or so clones detected, about 96% appear once; the ten largest clones hold around 0.21%. The sample was naive CD8+ T cells sorted from blood. The source of these receptors is a man aged 30 to 39 in good health. CDR3s include the opening cysteine and the closing phenylalanine or tryptophan. D genes are given only for firm matches. Size tells how often a clone was seen (once, few, many) or the class of an expanded clone, and some rows leave it out.

TRBJ2-3 | - | TRBV15 | - | TGTGCCACCAGCAGAGCTGAGAGCACAGATACGCAGTATTTT | CATSRAESTDTQYF
TRBJ2-7 | - | TRBV27 | TRBD1 | TGTGCCAGCAGCCTAGGACAGGGGGCAAGGGAGCAGTACTTC | CASSLGQGAREQYF
TRBJ2-1 | - | TRBV19 | - | TGTGCCAGTAGCGGAATAGGCCGCGATGAGCAGTTCTTC | CASSGIGRDEQFF
TRBJ2-2 | - | TRBV29-1 | TRBD2 | TGCAGCGTTGAAGTACGAGGGACTAGCGGGAATGTGAACACCGGGGAGCTGTTTTTT | CSVEVRGTSGNVNTGELFF
TRBJ2-7 | - | TRBV15 | TRBD2 | TGTGCCTCATCCCGGGGAGCGGGAGGGCCAGAGGCCTACGAGCAGTACTTC | CASSRGAGGPEAYEQYF
TRBJ2-1 | - | TRBV7-6 | - | TGTGCCAGCAGCTACCCTGGCGAGGTCAATGAGCAGTTCTTC | CASSYPGEVNEQFF
TRBJ1-5 | - | TRBV5-1 | TRBD1 | TGCGCCAGCAGCTTGGAGGCAGGGGGTCAGCCCCAGCATTTT | CASSLEAGGQPQHF
TRBJ1-1 | - | TRBV25-1 | - | TGTGCCAGCAGTGAATATGGTGCAGCGAACACTGAAGCTTTCTTT | CASSEYGAANTEAFF
TRBJ2-7 | once | TRBV27 | - | TGTGCCAGCAGTTCGTGGGGTTCCTACGAGCAGTACTTC | CASSSWGSYEQYF
TRBJ2-3 | - | TRBV10-2 | - | TGCGCCAGCAGTGCTGTGGGGGATACGCAGTATTTT | CASSAVGDTQYF
TRBJ2-2 | - | TRBV9 | - | TGTGCCAGCAGCGCGGCCCCGGGGGTAGGGGAGCTGTTTTTT | CASSAAPGVGELFF
TRBJ1-5 | - | TRBV11-2 | - | TGTGCCAGCAGCTTAAGGACAGGCAATCAGCCCCAGCATTTT | CASSLRTGNQPQHF
TRBJ2-1 | - | TRBV6-5 | - | TGTGCCAGCAGTTATTCTGAGGGAGTTCATAATGAGCAGTTCTTC | CASSYSEGVHNEQFF
TRBJ2-1 | - | TRBV27 | - | TGTGCCAGCAGTATATCTAACGCCCTTGGCGAGCAGTTCTTC | CASSISNALGEQFF
TRBJ2-7 | - | TRBV29-1 | TRBD2 | TGCAGCGTAACGGCTAGCGGGAGTCCGTACGAGCAGTACTTC | CSVTASGSPYEQYF
TRBJ2-1 | - | TRBV27 | - | TGTGCCAGCAGCCGAATGGGTGAGCAGTTCTTC | CASSRMGEQFF
TRBJ2-3 | - | TRBV9 | - | TGTGCCAGCCACGAGAGTGGGGGAGCGTTGACAGATACGCAGTATTTT | CASHESGGALTDTQYF
TRBJ1-5 | - | TRBV7-9 | - | TGTGCCAGCAGCGACGACAATCAGCCCCAGCATTTT | CASSDDNQPQHF
TRBJ1-4 | - | TRBV6-6 | - | TGTGCCAGCACGGTAGCAACTAATGAAAAACTGTTTTTT | CASTVATNEKLFF
TRBJ2-7 | - | TRBV19 | TRBD2 | TGTGCCAGTAGTGCCGGACTAGCGGGAGCAAACCACGAGCAGTACTTC | CASSAGLAGANHEQYF
TRBJ2-7 | - | TRBV20-1 | - | TGCAGTGCTAGAGGGTACGAGCAGTACTTC | CSARGYEQYF
TRBJ2-7 | - | TRBV5-1 | TRBD1 | TGCGCCAGCAGCAAGCCAGACAGGGGCTACGAGCAGTACTTC | CASSKPDRGYEQYF
TRBJ2-1 | - | TRBV27 | TRBD2 | TGTGCCAGCAGTACTTGGACTAGCGGGAGGGCCGGGCAGTTCTTC | CASSTWTSGRAGQFF
TRBJ2-1 | - | TRBV19 | TRBD1 | TGTGCCAGTAGTATCGTTTGGGGACAGGGGTATAATGAGCAGTTCTTC | CASSIVWGQGYNEQFF
TRBJ2-7 | - | TRBV15 | - | TGTGCCACCAGCTCCACCCCCAGGGAAATGGCTAGCGAGCAGTACTTC | CATSSTPREMASEQYF
TRBJ2-3 | - | TRBV29-1 | - | TGCAGCGTAGCAGGGTCAGATACGCAGTATTTT | CSVAGSDTQYF
TRBJ2-1 | - | TRBV28 | - | TGTGCCAGCAGTTCCCTAACTGGGGATGAGCAGTTCTTC | CASSSLTGDEQFF